What follows are 6 T cell receptor beta chains derived from one specimen sequenced in a study of OX40 agonist ivuxolimab in advanced cancers. Assay: immunoSEQ multiplex PCR; the TCRdb copy retains only in-frame clones and omits some. The sample holds 70,000 to 90,000 clones, under 95% seen once. The source material was CD4+ or CD8+ T cells sorted from blood, sampled in a trial of the OX40 agonist ivuxolimab. These receptors all come from an adult with an advanced solid tumor such as melanoma, head and neck, liver or kidney cancer.

This rearrangement joins TRBV14 to TRBJ2-3; no definite D call. The germline V and J ends were trimmed by 5 bases and 2 bases, with 8 bases remaining between them. CDR3 length equals 13 residues. The germline V gene has CDR1 SGHDN and CDR2 FVKESK. The CDR3 nucleotides read TGTGCCAGCAGCGATATTAACACAGATACGCAGTATTTT. Its translation is CASSDINTDTQYF.

CDR3 DNA: TGTGCCAGCAGTGCGACCACACCCCAAGAGACCCAGTACTTC. Its protein product is CASSATTPQETQYF. This chain links TRBV6-6 with TRBJ2-5; D gene uncertain. The germline V gene encodes CDR1 MNHNY and CDR2 SVGAGI (reference sequence). CDR3 length equals 14 residues. Trimming shortened V by 5 bases and J by 1 base, and 11 bases separated the two germline ends.

The chain couples TRBV2 to TRBJ2-4; D is possibly TRBD1 (5 bases). V lost 6 bases, J lost 2 bases, and 8 bases lay in between. The CDR3 has 13 residues. CDR1 SNHLY and CDR2 FYNNEI come from the germline V gene. CDR3 amino acids: CASRAGPKNIQYF. The DNA of the CDR3 is TGTGCCAGCAGGGCAGGGCCCAAAAACATTCAGTACTTC.

V usage is TRBV28 and J usage is TRBJ2-3, with 8 bases fitting TRBD2. In germline, CDR1 is MDHEN, CDR2 SYDVKM. This CDR3 has 16 amino acids. Trimming took 10 bases from V and 0 from J; bases not matched to a gene: 12. CDR3 amino acids: CATGGDTRRSTDTQYF. CDR3 bases: TGTGCCACCGGGGGGGACACTAGGCGAAGCACAGATACGCAGTATTTT.

J is TRBJ2-2 and V is TRBV30, with D hard to call. This CDR3 comprises 16 residues. Germline V gene data show CDR1 as GTSNPN and CDR2 as SVGIG (reference sequence). V was trimmed by 0 bases and J by 0 bases, leaving 11 bases between them. In DNA, the CDR3 is TGTGCCTGGAGTGTACCCCCAGGACCGAACACCGGGGAGCTGTTTTTT. Its translation: CAWSVPPGPNTGELFF.

J is TRBJ1-1 and V is TRBV7-2; D might be TRBD1 (5 bases). Germline V gene lookup returns CDR1 SGHTA and CDR2 FQGNSA. The CDR3 is made up of 16 amino acids. Trimming cost V 5 bases and J 3 bases, with 19 bases left between them. The CDR3 DNA sequence: TGTGCCAGCAGCCCTGGTTCGTCCCTCAGGGACACTGAAGCTTTCTTT. Protein sequence: CASSPGSSLRDTEAFF. Using reference TRBV7-2 and TRBJ1-1 for the parts outside the CDR3, the full variable domain is GAGVSQSPSNKVTEKGKDVELRCDPISGHTALYWYRQSLGQGLEFLIYFQGNSAPDKSGLPSDRFSAERTGGSVSTLTIQRTQQEDSAVYLCASSPGSSLRDTEAFFGQGTRLTVV.